One sample yielded the 20 T cell receptor beta chains listed below, sequenced in a study of cytomegalovirus exposure and HLA in healthy donors. The PCR was carried out with 60 Vbeta primers and 13 Jbeta primers. TCRdb's table, derived via immunoSEQ multiplex PCR, lists solely in-frame clones and lacks some. The sample lists tens of thousands of clones; 75% to 85% were seen once. The specimen was PBMCs. Every receptor here comes from a male donor in good health and CMV-seronegative.

The V gene is TRBV7-3, the J gene TRBJ1-6; D gene ambiguous. This CDR3 has 13 amino acids. CDR1 and CDR2 from the germline V gene are SGHTA and FQGTGA. V was pared by 2 bases and J by 9 bases, with 8 bases between. The CDR3 sequence: CASSLVGRSPLHF. DNA for the CDR3: TGTGCCAGCAGCTTAGTGGGCCGTTCACCCCTCCACTTT.

The chain joins TRBV2 to TRBJ1-3, with 7 bases matching TRBD1. Unmatched junction bases numbered 3, after V lost 6 bases and J lost 4 bases. Germline V gene sequence: CDR1 SNHLY, CDR2 FYNNEI. This CDR3 region has 13 residues. DNA of the CDR3: TGTGCCAGCAGGGGGACAGACGGAAACACCATATATTTT. This codes for CASRGTDGNTIYF.

The rearrangement links TRBV6-1 to TRBJ2-5, with 7 bases aligning to TRBD2. V shed 2 bases, J shed 4 bases, and the junction held 16 bases outside the gene matches. The length of the CDR3 is 18 residues. The V gene's germline CDR1 is MNHNS and CDR2 SASEGT. The CDR3 DNA reads TGTGCCAGCAGTGAAAGTGTGAGATTCAGCGGGGTGAGAGAGACCCAGTACTTC. Translating it yields CASSESVRFSGVRETQYF.

The J gene is TRBJ2-7, the V gene TRBV6-1; 7 bases fit TRBD1. Germline CDR1 and CDR2: MNHNS and SASEGT. The CDR3 is 13 residues long. Losses at the gene ends were 6 bases for V and 3 bases for J; bases not matched to a gene: 5. In DNA, the CDR3 is TGTGCCAGCAGCCTGGGACAGAACTACGAGCAGTACTTC. This codes for CASSLGQNYEQYF.

The CDR3 sequence is CASGLSSYEQYF. The CDR3 nucleotides read TGTGCTAGTGGTTTGTCTTCCTACGAGCAGTACTTC. The chain links TRBV12-5 to TRBJ2-7, with unresolved D. The CDR3 sequence is 12 residues long. CDR1 LGHNT and CDR2 FRNRAP come from the germline V gene. Trimming left V 2 bases short and J 1 base short, with 3 bases between. The full variable domain, its missing parts supplied by reference TRBV12-5 and TRBJ2-7, is DARVTQTPRHKVTEMGQEVTMRCQPILGHNTVFWYRQTMMQGLELLAYFRNRAPLDDSGMPKDRFSAEMPDATLATLKIQPSEPRDSAVYFCASGLSSYEQYFGPGTRLTVT.

This clone was seen only a few times. The chain combines TRBV7-2 with TRBJ2-7; TRBD2 is a possible D gene (6 bases). Trimming shortened V by 1 base and J by 2 bases, and 15 bases separated the two germline ends. Germline values: CDR1 SGHTA, CDR2 FQGNSA. The CDR3 is 16 amino acids. The CDR3 loop reads CASSLVGSGEPYEQYF. In nucleotides, the CDR3 is TGTGCCAGCAGCTTAGTAGGTAGCGGCGAACCCTACGAGCAGTACTTC.

The rearrangement uses TRBV6-1 and TRBJ2-7; TRBD1 agrees at 9 bases. The germline CDR1 and CDR2 sequences are MNHNS and SASEGT. V shed 0 bases and J 9 bases; nucleotides not matched to a gene: 15. The CDR3 has 17 residues. CDR3 in amino acids: CASSEALERTGAVRQYF. The CDR3 DNA reads as TGTGCCAGCAGTGAAGCGCTGGAAAGGACAGGGGCAGTTCGGCAGTACTTC.

In this sample, this clone turned up once. The gene calls are TRBV7-2 and TRBJ1-2; 8 bases fit TRBD1. Germline CDR1 reads SGHTA; CDR2 reads FQGNSA. V trimming: 5 bases; J trimming: 4 bases; junction bases outside the gene matches: 6. The length of the CDR3 is 14 residues. The CDR3, as DNA: TGTGCCAGCAGCCGACAGGGGAGTGGCTATGGCTACACCTTC. Amino acid sequence: CASSRQGSGYGYTF.

The chain combines TRBV4-2 with TRBJ1-6, with TRBD1 matching 11 bases. Looked up from germline, CDR1 is LGHNA and CDR2 is YNFKEQ. The CDR3 consists of 19 residues. Losses at the gene ends were 4 bases for V and 2 bases for J; bases not matched to a gene: 10. CDR3: CASSPAAGQGVPYNSPLHF. The CDR3 nucleotides are TGTGCCAGCAGCCCAGCCGCGGGACAGGGGGTACCCTATAATTCACCCCTCCACTTT.

This chain joins TRBV19 and TRBJ2-3; TRBD2 matches at 9 bases. The germline CDR1 and CDR2 sequences are LNHDA and SQIVND (reference sequence). The V segment lost 3 bases and the J segment 6 bases; nucleotides outside the gene matches: 13. The CDR3 spans 17 residues. This chain's CDR3 is CASSIVAGASPVDTQYF. CDR3 bases: TGTGCCAGTAGTATTGTAGCGGGGGCCTCTCCGGTCGATACGCAGTATTTT.

This clone has only a few counts. The chain uses TRBV11-2 and TRBJ1-1; D ambiguous. The CDR3 spans 14 residues. The germline V gene has CDR1 SGHAT and CDR2 FQNNGV. Trimming removed 1 base at V and 0 bases at J, with 6 bases between. DNA of the CDR3: TGTGCCAGCAGCTTAGTTTCTGTGAACACTGAAGCTTTCTTT. This encodes CASSLVSVNTEAFF.

The chain uses TRBV7-2 and TRBJ2-7; D may be TRBD1 (5 bases). Trimming pared 5 bases from V and 4 bases from J, leaving 15 bases between. The germline V gene encodes CDR1 SGHTA and CDR2 FQGNSA. The CDR3 runs 14 residues. CDR3 DNA sequence: TGTGCCAGCAGCAGACAAGTTCAGGGTTACGAGCAGTACTTC. Translation: CASSRQVQGYEQYF. Filled out from reference TRBV7-2 and TRBJ2-7, the complete variable domain reads GAGVSQSPSNKVTEKGKDVELRCDPISGHTALYWYRQSLGQGLEFLIYFQGNSAPDKSGLPSDRFSAERTGGSVSTLTIQRTQQEDSAVYLCASSRQVQGYEQYFGPGTRLTVT.

This clone is classed as medium-sized. The chain links TRBV6-6 to TRBJ2-1; a possible D gene is TRBD1 (6 bases). Trimming removed 7 bases from V and 7 bases from J, with 11 bases in between. This CDR3 region has 12 residues. Germline CDR1 MNHNY, CDR2 SVGAGI (reference sequence). Written as DNA, the CDR3 is TGTGCCAGCAAAGAAAGGGGGAATGAGCAGTTCTTC. It is translated as CASKERGNEQFF.

This chain links TRBV11-3 with TRBJ2-5; 7 bases line up with TRBD1. With V trimmed by 3 bases and J by 2 bases, 3 bases remained unmatched. The CDR3 loop spans 14 amino acids. Germline V gene data show CDR1 as SGHNT and CDR2 as YENEEA. The CDR3 here is CASSLGTAQETQYF. The CDR3 DNA is TGTGCCAGCAGCTTGGGGACAGCGCAAGAGACCCAGTACTTC.

CDR3 nucleotide sequence: TGTGCCAGCAGCTTAGAGGGGCGGGGGAAACTGTTTTTT. It specifies CASSLEGRGKLFF. The chain combines TRBV11-2 with TRBJ1-4; a possible D gene is TRBD1 (5 bases). This CDR3 spans 13 amino acids. Deletions cut 0 bases from V and 11 bases from J, with 10 bases between. The germline V gene encodes CDR1 SGHAT and CDR2 FQNNGV.

This chain joins TRBV9 and TRBJ2-2, with 13 bases fitting TRBD2. The CDR3 consists of 15 residues. Per the germline V gene, CDR1 is SGDLS and CDR2 is YYNGEE. With 3 bases clipped from V and 8 bases from J, the junction kept 4 bases outside the gene matches. DNA for the CDR3: TGTGCCAGCAGCGGACTAGCGGGGGGAAAAGGGGAGCTGTTTTTT. Translation: CASSGLAGGKGELFF.

The chain carries TRBV7-2 and TRBJ1-2, with unresolved D. The V gene lost 7 bases and the J gene lost 10 bases, with 16 bases spanning the gap. The CDR3 sequence is 12 residues long. Germline loops: CDR1 SGHTA, CDR2 FQGNSA. This CDR3 is CASNHGTGDYTF. The CDR3 DNA is TGTGCCAGCAACCACGGTACCGGGGACTACACCTTC.

The genes are TRBV19 and TRBJ2-1, with D perhaps matching TRBD2 (7 bases). Germline CDR1 and CDR2: LNHDA and SQIVND (reference sequence). V gave up 7 bases and J gave up 8 bases, with 18 bases separating them. There are 14 residues in the CDR3. CDR3 nucleotides: TGTGCCAGTACCCCTGGGGGGGGCAGGGATGAGCAGTTCTTC. It translates to CASTPGGGRDEQFF.

This clone was observed a handful of times. The chain uses TRBV6-5 and TRBJ1-6, with D possibly TRBD1 on 5 matching bases. Deletions cut 7 bases from V and 10 bases from J, with 20 bases between. This CDR3 comprises 15 residues. In germline, CDR1 is MNHEY, CDR2 SVGAGI. As DNA, the CDR3 is TGTGCCAGCACCAGAGACGCGGGGGGGTTATCACCCCTCCACTTT. Its translation: CASTRDAGGLSPLHF.

Worth noting for this clone: Other nucleotide sequences in the sample specify the same CDR3. This chain joins TRBV7-2 and TRBJ1-3, with a possible D match to TRBD1 (5 bases). Trimming cost V 3 bases and J 0 bases, with 9 bases left between them. The germline V gene has CDR1 SGHTA and CDR2 FQGNSA. The CDR3 covers 15 residues. The CDR3 bases are TGTGCCAGCAGCTTGGGGGGGGTCTCTGGAAACACCATATATTTT. It yields the protein CASSLGGVSGNTIYF.